This T cell receptor (beta chain) came from a study of control samples from healthy donors and cancer patients (dated by TCRdb to the early 2020s). Comment on this clone: Its antigen is unknown. Base qualities are not recorded, but no much larger clone differs from it by a single base.

V is pared back by 4 bases and J by 0 bases, with 10 bases lying between the germline termini. From the cysteine up to the phenylalanine, the CDR3 has a length of 15 residues. Solely the CDR3 DNA is kept, with 45 bases framed from the first base. Based on the germline V gene, the CDR1 and CDR2 sequences are SGHTS and YDEGEE. Libraries were made using the immunoSEQ multiplex PCR assay. What TCRdb holds here is the immuneACCESS table cut down to in-frame rearrangements. Part of the clones is not present; checked against another copy, under half of the missing clones reflect an unresolved V gene, and the others are unexplained. This sample lists around 20,000 clones; approximately 86% were detected once. The ten largest clonotypes hold around a tenth of the sample.

The sequence derives from a woman aged 70-85 years with colorectal cancer. The source material was PBMCs. The sequence joins TRBV5-8 to TRBJ2-2, with the D gene uncertain. This receptor has the CDR3 CASSRAGTNTGELFF. Read as DNA, the sequence is TGTGCCAGCAGCAGGGCCGGAACGAACACCGGGGAGCTGTTTTTT. The CDR3, completed at both ends by the reference TRBV5-8 and TRBJ2-2 genes, gives the full variable domain EAGVTQSPTHLIKTRGQQATLRCSPISGHTSVYWYQQALGLGLQFLLWYDEGEERNRGNFPPRFSGRQFPNYSSELNVNALELEDSALYLCASSRAGTNTGELFFGEGSRLTVL.